Sequencing of this TCR beta chain was carried out in a study of cytomegalovirus exposure and HLA in healthy donors (dated by TCRdb to the late 2010s). Concerning the study at large: An earlier analysis of several hundred of the donors reported about 260 Gb of sequence data and about 120 million unique TCR beta sequences obtained from about 179 million T cells. Besides the first cohort of 666 subjects, a separate validation cohort made up of 120 or so different subjects was used. High-throughput TCR immunosequencing, statistical association of individual TCRs with disease status, and machine learning were combined to predict cytomegalovirus infection status. The T cell repertoires of under 700 subjects were profiled by immunosequencing and related to cytomegalovirus serostatus. Roughly 300 gigabases of sequencing data and approximately 92 million unique TCR sequences made up an early release that covered about 640 HLA-typed donors. Typing coverage varied by locus: roughly 629-630 donors for A, B, C, DRB1 and DQB1; approximately 500 for DQA1; around 610 for DPA1; roughly 450 for DPB1. All discovery cohort repertoires had been generated using a single sequencing platform. On average, around 200,000 unique TCR beta nucleotide sequences were sequenced per donor among 398 genotyped donors of the cohort, with 15% to 20% of those sequences being non-productive. Of the 398 genotyped donors, roughly 76% were placed in the genetic ancestry cluster associated with self-reported Caucasian donors. Class I and class II HLA loci were covered by the typing at four-digit resolution. Donor age, sex, ethnicity and CMV serostatus were compiled together with the repertoire data. The later analysis used no new phenotypic data to find candidate immune exposures, relying instead on TCR beta sequences and their occurrence across donors. A later genetic analysis took genome-wide SNP genotypes for about 60% of the roughly 670 donors and used that subset as a discovery cohort. Because of strong linkage in the cohort, roughly five DR-DQ haplotypes were treated as single units for association and clustering. To decide whether each TCR beta V gene segment behaved as functional or pseudogenic, an earlier analysis of some 600 of the donors relied on high-throughput TCR beta sequencing. The study aimed to test whether signatures of past pathogen exposure could be identified by cataloging public T cell receptors. A later analysis re-examined previously published TCR beta repertoires from 600 to 700 donors and added high-resolution HLA genotyping to investigate patterns of TCR occurrence. What the work shows at the level of the full study, not this receptor alone: A cluster of highly shared sequence variants was judged likely to represent a technical artifact of the sequencing pipeline. A total of 150 to 200 TCR beta chains were listed by the study as associated with cytomegalovirus. In this cohort, only TCR beta chains were sequenced, and detectable features were limited by the absence of alpha or paired-chain data. The authors suggested that the approach could potentially be generalized to other disease states and immunological phenotypes. In vitro tests confirmed that three of the cytomegalovirus-associated TCR beta chains recognize cytomegalovirus antigens. A later analysis reported that several top co-occurrence clusters appeared linked to parvovirus B19, influenza, CMV and Epstein-Barr virus. Immune exposure information for the cohort was limited to CMV serostatus. In a later analysis, TCR association rates were found to vary across HLA loci, with the most associated TCRs seen for DRB1 alleles and the fewest for HLA-C alleles. A later genetic analysis associated a missense DCLRE1C variant with V-gene and J-gene trimming of TCR beta chains, and an independent cohort replicated the association. While some public TCRs were present in many individuals, most TCR sequences turned up only very rarely across donors. Compared with equally common non-associated chains, HLA-associated TCR beta chains in a later analysis were more clonally expanded and had lower generation probabilities. When HLA alleles, especially DR and DQ, strongly co-occurred, attributing TCR associations to individual alleles was difficult. Because counts were too low, about 18 rarely observed V segments, including chromosome 9 orphons, were excluded from the earlier analysis of roughly 580 of the donors. According to a later analysis, most CMV-associated TCR beta chains appeared to be HLA-restricted, and the HLA associations seemed to be driven largely by CMV exposure. Broadly in line with IMGT annotations, most TCR beta V segments showed up in productive rearrangements about 90% or about 30% of the time in an earlier analysis of several hundred of the donors. Specific HLA alleles were associated with over 15,000 TCR beta sequences at a false discovery rate of 0.05 in a later analysis. According to a later genetic analysis, donors in an Asian-associated ancestry cluster had fewer N-insertions in productive TCRs than the approximately 610-donor mean. Correlated functional status among segregating V segments might be attributable to linkage disequilibrium, but an unknown experimental factor could not be ruled out. Some IMGT-functional V segments, including TRBV6-2 and TRBV6-3, could not be distinguished by the 87-base-pair reads and were therefore excluded. Because HLA typing was unavailable for some donors at each locus, only the typed subset was used in association tests. A further reported finding was that TCR beta sequences accurately predicted the HLA-A and HLA-B alleles for most subjects in the first cohort. Sequencing depth was assumed to be roughly uniform across donors in the presence/absence analyses, though that assumption may not hold. The classifier was reported to diagnose cytomegalovirus status with high specificity and sensitivity in both the original and validation cohorts.

Spanning cysteine to phenylalanine, the CDR3 consists of 15 amino acids. Only CDR3 DNA is held: 45 bases, read in frame from base 1. CDR1 and CDR2, looked up from the germline V gene, are SGDLS and YYNGEE. Trimming removed 0 bases from V and 6 bases from J, leaving 12 bases between the germline ends. Concerning this clone: Its antigen has not been determined. Base qualities are missing; no much larger clone stands one base away.

Libraries were constructed by the immunoSEQ multiplex PCR assay. For the multiplex PCR, a mixture combining 60 forward primers for TCR Vbeta segments and 13 reverse primers for TCR Jbeta segments was used. The CDR3 region of rearranged TCR beta genes was amplified from genomic DNA by a multiplex PCR assay. The amplified TCR beta libraries were sequenced on the Illumina HiSeq System as 87-base-pair reads. In the authors' own workflow: A later analysis tallied tens of millions of unique TCR beta chains across the approximately 670 repertoires, and 10 million to 11 million of those chains were shared by two or more donors. Raw reads were error-corrected and collapsed into unique sequences by a nearest-neighbor algorithm in which closely related sequences were merged to remove PCR and sequencing errors. V, D and J gene segments were assigned by aligning CDR3 sequences to IMGT reference sequences. Each retained sequence needed at least a six-nucleotide match to both a V gene segment and a J gene segment. Rearrangements were classified as productive when the CDR3 lacked stop codons and remained in frame with V and J, and all other rearrangements were classified as non-productive. Following IMGT convention, CDR3 was defined as the stretch from the second conserved V-encoded cysteine to the conserved J-encoded phenylalanine. In an earlier analysis of around 570 of the donors, sequences lacking an unambiguous match to a single V gene segment were excluded. In an earlier analysis of 450 to 750 of the donors, a V segment was called functional when productive rearrangements were above 56.7%, and segregating when the standard deviation between donors exceeded 5%. A statistical classification framework was built for diagnosing cytomegalovirus status from the catalog of TCR beta chain sequences. In a later analysis, TCR nucleotide sequences were compared against IMGT/GENE-DB human TR gene sequences so that V and J genes could be assigned. The TCRdist pipeline was used in a later analysis to assign CDR3 sequences and most-parsimonious VDJ recombination scenarios. In a later analysis, every TCR beta chain was defined by the combination of its CDR3 amino acid sequence and its V-gene family, and reads without a unique V-gene family were dropped. To address suspected cross-contamination and a sequencing artifact, a later analysis removed some 620 highly shared, low-generation-probability nucleotide sequences. A later analysis calculated a clonal expansion index for each public chain from normalized within-repertoire ranks of inferred template counts. A later analysis computed generation probabilities with a VDJ recombination model fitted to out-of-frame rearrangements, and checked the results against IGoR. Hypergeometric tests were used in a later analysis to score TCR-TCR, TCR-HLA and TCR-CMV co-occurrence, with a repertoire-size bias correction applied to the TCR pairs. In a later analysis, false discovery rates were estimated by permuting HLA or CMV assignments 20 times. A later analysis grouped co-occurring TCRs with DBSCAN, adding TCRdist sequence similarity when clustering within HLA-allele-positive subsets. Repertoires with fewer than 30,000 or more than 120,000 public chains, plus five repertoires with anomalous nucleotide sharing, were excluded from co-occurrence clustering. TCRdb's version of the immuneACCESS table is confined to in-frame rearrangements and falls short of the full clone set. An unresolved V gene accounts for under half of the shortfall where checked; the remainder is of unknown origin. V and J calls and clone size are copied from that table; D and trimming were computed from the DNA. The sample contains some 140,000 clones, approximately 77% of them found a single time. The top ten clonotypes cover 1.3% to 1.5% of the sample.

The cohort comprised several hundred healthy bone marrow donors. All cohort members were sampled while nominally healthy, although unrecorded immune exposures were likely present. The donor was CMV seronegative and was included in the group of several hundred seronegative cohort members. A peripheral blood sample was provided by each donor, and peripheral blood mononuclear cells were used for TCR beta sequencing. Genomic DNA extraction from the blood cell samples was performed with the Qiagen DNeasy Blood Extraction Kit. Material: PBMCs. This TCR derives from a middle-aged woman in good health and CMV-seronegative. The chain uses TRBV9 and TRBJ2-2; possibly the D gene is TRBD2, per 5 matching bases. The DNA reads TGTGCCAGCAGCGTAGATGTCCAGAGGGCCGGGGAGCTGTTTTTT. The resulting protein is CASSVDVQRAGELFF.